This TCR beta chain stems from a study of T cell responses to AZD1222 COVID-19 vaccine. Study observations and caveats: Clonal diversity may have been underestimated in mostly white British donors. Sampled repertoires all dated from after the peak T cell response.

The data were produced by immunoSEQ multiplex PCR, yet TCRdb's version contains in-frame clones alone and is incomplete. Of roughly 120,000 clones in the sample, roughly 86% were seen once. V was clipped by 7 bases and J by 1 base, with 7 bases between them. Germline V gene data show CDR1 as LNHDA and CDR2 as SQIVND (reference sequence). The CDR3 length is 13 residues. Regarding this clone: What it binds is unknown.

This TCR derives from an adult in good health. The sample in question was peripheral blood, obtained on day 0 of AZD1222 vaccination. The chain is built from TRBV19 and TRBJ2-2; the D gene is possibly TRBD2 (5 bases). CDR3 amino acids: CASTRGNTGELFF. The DNA of the CDR3 is TGTGCCAGTACTCGGGGGAACACCGGGGAGCTGTTTTTT. The entire variable domain, with the rest obtained from reference TRBV19 and TRBJ2-2, is as follows: DGGITQSPKYLFRKEGQNVTLSCEQNLNHDAMYWYRQDPGQGLRLIYYSQIVNDFQKGDIAEGYSVSREKKESFPLTVTSAQKNPTAFYLCASTRGNTGELFFGEGSRLTVL.